This T cell receptor beta chain was recovered during a study of regulatory T cells in long-lasting Graves disease (dated by TCRdb to about 2021). About the full investigation: Antithyroid drugs had been taken for less than 3 months by newly diagnosed Graves' disease patients. Patients with persistent Graves' disease were compared with patients with newly diagnosed Graves' disease using TCR sequencing and RNA sequencing of peripheral blood. The study was conducted in China and was registered as a clinical trial. A total of 33 samples underwent TCR sequencing: some 13 from persistent and roughly 20 from newly diagnosed Graves' disease patients. Study-wide conclusions, independent of this receptor: Compared with newly diagnosed patients, patients with persistent Graves' disease had lower TCR Shannon entropy and fewer highly expanded clones, which suggests clonal expansion. Patients with persistent disease shared more public clonotypes (around 2,500) than newly diagnosed patients did (nearly 1,000). Sequencing and analysis were restricted to the TCR beta chain. TRBV28, TRBJ1-2 and TRBJ2-5 were preferentially used in persistent disease, while TRBV20-1 and TRBJ2-1 were favored in newly diagnosed disease. Only peripheral blood was studied, because thyroid tissue, the primary lesion, was inaccessible. The small sample size was acknowledged by the authors as a limitation that may reduce accuracy.

Taken with the paper, the label for time point translates to: newly diagnosed GD, antithyroid drugs for less than 3 months. RNA was extracted from PBMCs in TRIzol for both TCR sequencing and RNA sequencing. Graves' disease was diagnosed according to American Thyroid Association guidelines. Patients for the study were recruited at an endocrinology department in Xi'an, China. Each patient gave roughly 10 milliliters of peripheral blood, collected in an EDTA anticoagulant tube. Ficoll Paque Plus density gradient separation was used to isolate PBMCs, and no further T cell sorting was done. An Agilent 2100 Bioanalyzer and agarose gel were used to assess RNA quality, and a NanoDrop 2000 was used to measure RNA concentration. This clonotype was recorded a few times. Its specific antigen is unknown. Base qualities are not recorded, but no much larger clone differs from it by a single base. Looking up the germline V gene (reference sequence) yields CDR1 DFQATT and CDR2 SNEGSKA. Germline trimming: 4 bases from V, 5 bases from J; junction bases outside gene matches: 11. From its cysteine to its phenylalanine, the CDR3 spans 15 amino acids. Only the CDR3 DNA stays, 45 bases, in frame from base 1.

The library was prepared using multiplex PCR. Data came from an Illumina HiSeq 4000. To build TCR beta libraries, CDR3 regions were amplified by Arm-PCR using iRepertoire HTBI primers. Gel purification was performed on PCR products prior to sequencing. The original methods were these. Across samples, 60 to 70 TRBV and roughly 15 TRBJ segments were identified and used for gene usage analysis of CDR3 amino acid clonotypes. Filtered high-quality paired reads were merged into contigs using COPE and FqMerger. BLAST was used to align contigs to IMGT TRBV, TRBD and TRBJ reference genes, with CDR3 defined following IMGT. Clonotypes above 0.1% frequency were classified as highly expanded clones. Repertoire diversity was measured by Shannon entropy, and V-J evenness by the Gini coefficient. A clonotype was considered public if more than one individual shared it. The public sequencing data were trimmed at Q25 with fastp and processed into clonotypes with MiXCR by TCRdb, which kept only in-frame beta chains. Rows with a matching CDR3 protein are joined into one entry that keeps the most common DNA and genes. For this entry, the V and J calls and clone size follow TCRdb and not the study's own pipeline. The sample yields under 800,000 distinct CDR3 sequences; around 17% were counted once. About 18% of the sample lies in the top ten.

The same specimen was also included in a second study, on T cells in Graves' hyperthyroidism and ophthalmopathy. The second study's paper adds: A patient counted as having stable Graves' hyperthyroidism if no progression to ophthalmopathy occurred over 18 months of follow-up. Hyperthyroidism patients were newly diagnosed, had a disease duration of under 2 months, and were aged 18 to 65 years. The study excluded patients with uncontrolled infections, other autoimmune diseases, pregnancy or lactation. Diagnoses were based on clinical symptoms, serum thyroxine and TRAb, thyroid ultrasound and orbital computed tomography. For the first round of RT-PCR on the TCR CDR3, the HTBI primer set was used together with the Qiagen OneStep RT-PCR kit. Most expanded thyroid clonotypes (frequency above 0.001) were also found in blood, which suggests that blood repertoires may mirror thyroid immune responses. A 13 V-J signature model separated ophthalmopathy from stable hyperthyroidism, with around 90% sensitivity and 81% to 83% specificity in cross-validation and 80%/75% in testing. In validation, the model predicted progression to ophthalmopathy a median of roughly 6.5 months before onset, with approximately 70% sensitivity and around 76% specificity. TCR V-J signatures able to tell the groups apart were searched for in a discovery cohort of 95 to 100 patients, of whom about 40 had Graves' ophthalmopathy and around 58 had stable Graves' hyperthyroidism. Prospective prediction of ophthalmopathy was tested in an independent validation cohort consisting of 18 hyperthyroidism patients and some 17 patients who later progressed to ophthalmopathy. The approximately 90 discovery patients were divided at random into training and test sets in a 7:3 ratio. In addition, the study compared T-cell repertoires in thyroid tissue and in blood from several Graves' hyperthyroidism patients. After blood sampling, hyperthyroidism patients were treated with methimazole at a starting dose of 30 mg daily, and ophthalmopathy patients were treated with high-dose intravenous methylprednisolone. The libraries were constructed in a second round of multiplex PCR and then size-selected and purified. The libraries were sequenced on an Illumina HiSeq2000 using paired-end 100 bp reads. SOAPnuke was used to process the raw data, throwing out any read that contained adapters or uncalled bases, had a mean Phred below 15, or lacked an exact constant-primer or identifier match. COPE v1.2.5 was used to merge the high-quality paired reads, and each unique nucleotide sequence was defined as a clonotype. MiTCR v1.1 was used to align clonotypes to the IMGT TRBV, TRBD and TRBJ reference segments. The analysis included only V-J combinations with a frequency above 0.0001, which together covered about 99% of the repertoires. A TCS score was defined as the ratio between F50 (clonal expansion) and ExV (chaos), using BLOSUM62-based TCRdist between CDR3 peptides within each V-J. Welch's t-statistics and random forest reduced 450 to 600 V-J features to roughly 13, which were used in a naive Bayes classifier (R e1071). No statistical method was used to fix the sample size in advance, and group allocation was not hidden from the investigators. The paper reports TCR Vbeta CDR3 sequencing of over 130 peripheral blood samples: over 40 ophthalmopathy, over 70 hyperthyroidism and 17 progressor patients.

The rearrangement joined TRBV20-1 to TRBJ2-5, with 9 central nucleotides matching TRBD1. The TCR originated in a woman under 40 with Graves disease. Donor details come from another sample of the same person, matched by shared clones. The sample consisted of peripheral blood mononuclear cells (PBMCs), taken at new diagnosis, from a patient treated with antithyroid drugs. CDR3 sequence: CSATTNRDRVETQYF. The DNA reads as follows: TGCAGTGCTACTACGAACCGGGACAGGGTCGAGACCCAGTACTTC.